This TCR beta chain was recorded in a study of T-cell memory formation after mild COVID-19. About this clonotype itself: Its antigen remains unidentified.

Trimming cost V 8 bases and J 3 bases; bases outside gene matches: 4. Germline CDR1 and CDR2: SGHTA and FQGTGA. This CDR3 comprises 13 residues. Whole-study findings and limits: A second wave of clones peaked on day 37, and their SARS-CoV-2 specificity went unconfirmed.

TCRdb independently ran MiXCR on the 5' RACE reads; one entry per CDR3 protein. This table holds 540,000 or so distinct CDR3 sequences, just over 20% found once. What was sequenced was PBMCs or a T cell subset sorted from them (not recorded which). This receptor was obtained from an adult woman who had mild COVID-19 (a few samples of this study predate the infection). Cell type and time point are not known. The rearrangement uses TRBV7-3 and TRBJ2-1; 7 bases are a match to TRBD1. The CDR3 spells CASSRGIYNEQFF. CDR3 nucleotides: TGTGCCAGCTCCAGGGGGATCTACAATGAGCAGTTCTTC.